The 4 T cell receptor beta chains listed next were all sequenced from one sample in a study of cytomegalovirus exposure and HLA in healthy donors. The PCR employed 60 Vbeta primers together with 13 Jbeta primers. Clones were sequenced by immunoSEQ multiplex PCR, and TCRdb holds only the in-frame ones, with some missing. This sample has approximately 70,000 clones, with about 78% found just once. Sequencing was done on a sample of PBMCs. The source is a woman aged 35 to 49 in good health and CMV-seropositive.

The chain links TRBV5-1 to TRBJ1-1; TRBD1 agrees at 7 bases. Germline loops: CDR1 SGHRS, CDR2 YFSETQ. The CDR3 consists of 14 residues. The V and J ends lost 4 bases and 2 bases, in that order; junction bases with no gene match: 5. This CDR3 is CASSPGTANTEAFF. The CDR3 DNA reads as TGCGCCAGCAGCCCGGGGACAGCTAACACTGAAGCTTTCTTT. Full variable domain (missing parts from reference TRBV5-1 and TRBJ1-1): KAGVTQTPRYLIKTRGQQVTLSCSPISGHRSVSWYQQTPGQGLQFLFEYFSETQRNKGNFPGRFSGRQFSNSRSEMNVSTLELGDSALYLCASSPGTANTEAFFGQGTRLTVV.

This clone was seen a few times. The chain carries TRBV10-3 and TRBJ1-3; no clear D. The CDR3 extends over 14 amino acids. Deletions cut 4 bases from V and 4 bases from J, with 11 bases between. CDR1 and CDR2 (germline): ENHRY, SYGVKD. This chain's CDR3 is CAISANEQGNTIYF. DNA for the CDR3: TGTGCCATCAGTGCAAACGAACAAGGAAACACCATATATTTT.

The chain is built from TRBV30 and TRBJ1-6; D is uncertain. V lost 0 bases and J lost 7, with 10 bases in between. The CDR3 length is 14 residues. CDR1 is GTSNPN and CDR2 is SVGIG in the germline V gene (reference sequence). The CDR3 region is CAWSVSGFNSPLHF. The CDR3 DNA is TGTGCCTGGAGTGTATCGGGGTTCAATTCACCCCTCCACTTT.

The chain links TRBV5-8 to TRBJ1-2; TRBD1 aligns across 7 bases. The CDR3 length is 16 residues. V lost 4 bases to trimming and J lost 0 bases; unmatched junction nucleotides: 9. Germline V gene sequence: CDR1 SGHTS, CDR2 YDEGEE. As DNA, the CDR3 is TGTGCCAGCAGCCGGACAGGTGTGTTAGCTAACTATGGCTACACCTTC. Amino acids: CASSRTGVLANYGYTF.